The sequence of this T cell receptor (beta chain) was determined in a study of cytomegalovirus exposure and HLA in healthy donors (dated by TCRdb to about 2017). For the study in its entirety: An earlier analysis of some 500 of the donors reported 250 to 300 Gb of sequence data and more than 90 million unique TCR beta sequences from around 200 million T cells. An early release covering around 630 HLA-typed donors comprised 250 to 350 gigabases of sequencing data and around 85 million unique TCR sequences. The genetic ancestry cluster associated with self-reported Caucasian donors included over 65% of the 398 genotyped donors. The study aimed to test whether signatures of past pathogen exposure could be identified by cataloging public T cell receptors. The study used immunosequencing to profile the T cell repertoires of under 700 subjects and linked those repertoires to cytomegalovirus serostatus. In addition to the first cohort of approximately 670 subjects, a separate validation cohort of approximately 130 different subjects was used. High-throughput TCR immunosequencing, statistical association of individual TCRs with disease status, and machine learning were combined to predict cytomegalovirus infection status. In a later analysis, previously published TCR beta repertoires from roughly 710 donors were re-analyzed and high-resolution HLA genotyping was added so that TCR occurrence patterns could be studied. The later analysis used no new phenotypic data to find candidate immune exposures, relying instead on TCR beta sequences and their occurrence across donors. An earlier analysis of approximately 580 of the donors used high-throughput TCR beta sequencing to judge whether each TCR beta V gene segment behaved as functional or pseudogenic. Donor age, sex, ethnicity and CMV serostatus were collected together with the repertoire data. A later genetic analysis used genome-wide SNP genotypes for 398 of the 666 donors, treating that subset as a discovery cohort. All discovery cohort repertoires had been generated on a single sequencing platform. Both class I and class II loci were covered by HLA typing, at four-digit resolution. Typing coverage varied by locus: roughly 629-640 donors for A, B, C, DRB1 and DQB1; 522 for DQA1; about 570 for DPA1; approximately 450 for DPB1. Five DR-DQ haplotypes were handled as single units for association and clustering, since linkage in the cohort was strong. Among 398 genotyped donors of the cohort, an average of about 240,000 unique TCR beta nucleotide sequences were sequenced per donor, roughly a sixth of them non-productive. Study-level results and caveats: HLA typing was unavailable for some donors at each locus, so association tests used only the typed subset. The presence/absence analyses assumed that sequencing depth was roughly uniform across donors, and that assumption may not be true. Some IMGT-functional V segments, including TRBV6-2 and TRBV6-3, could not be told apart with the 87-base-pair reads, so those segments were excluded. A few of the identified cytomegalovirus-associated TCR beta chains were confirmed in vitro to be specific for cytomegalovirus antigens. Correlated functional status among segregating V segments might reflect linkage disequilibrium, but an unknown experimental factor could not be ruled out. An earlier analysis of around 540 of the donors showed that most TCR beta V segments appeared in productive rearrangements either about 87% or about 30% of the time, which broadly matched IMGT annotations. The sequencing pipeline was judged likely to have produced a cluster of highly shared sequence variants as a technical artifact. A later analysis associated some 17,000 TCR beta sequences with specific HLA alleles at a false discovery rate of 0.05. According to a later analysis, most CMV-associated TCR beta chains appeared to be HLA-restricted, and the HLA associations seemed to be driven largely by CMV exposure. Assigning TCR associations to individual alleles was difficult when HLA alleles, especially DR and DQ, strongly co-occurred. A later genetic analysis associated a missense DCLRE1C variant with V-gene and J-gene trimming of TCR beta chains, and an independent cohort replicated the association. According to a later genetic analysis, donors in an Asian-associated ancestry cluster had fewer N-insertions in productive TCRs than the approximately 650-donor mean. A further reported finding was that TCR beta sequences accurately predicted the HLA-A and HLA-B alleles for most subjects in the first cohort. A later analysis found that HLA-associated TCR beta chains were more clonally expanded and had lower generation probabilities than equally common non-associated chains. Cytomegalovirus status was reported to be diagnosed by the classifier with high specificity and sensitivity in both the original and validation cohorts. Several of the top co-occurrence clusters appeared to be linked to parvovirus B19, influenza, CMV and Epstein-Barr virus, according to a later analysis. A total of about 150 TCR beta chains were listed by the study as associated with cytomegalovirus. The earlier analysis of about 600 of the donors excluded approximately 17 rarely observed V segments, including chromosome 9 orphons, because counts were too low. Immune exposure information for the cohort was limited to CMV serostatus. According to the authors, the approach could potentially be generalized to other disease states and immunological phenotypes. A later analysis found that TCR association rates varied across HLA loci, with DRB1 alleles showing the most associated TCRs and HLA-C alleles the fewest. While some public TCRs were present in many individuals, most TCR sequences turned up only very rarely across donors. The cohort was sequenced for TCR beta chains only, and without alpha or paired-chain data the features that could be detected were limited.

V lost 5 bases and J lost 2 bases, and the count of bases not matched to a germline gene is 5. The CDR3 holds 13 amino acids from the cysteine to the phenylalanine. Of all the DNA, just the CDR3 is kept, 39 bases in frame from base 1. CDR1 and CDR2, per the germline V gene (reference sequence), are GTSNPN and SVGIG. Of note for this clone: Its antigen is still unknown. Per-nucleotide qualities are absent, and no much larger clonotype sits a single base away.

Library preparation used the immunoSEQ multiplex PCR assay. For the multiplex PCR, a mixture combining 60 forward primers for TCR Vbeta segments and 13 reverse primers for TCR Jbeta segments was used. A multiplex PCR assay on genomic DNA amplified the CDR3 region of rearranged TCR beta genes. The Illumina HiSeq System was used to sequence the amplified TCR beta libraries as 87-base-pair reads. In the source study's methods: A later analysis tallied roughly 76 million unique TCR beta chains across the 700 or so repertoires, and around 10 million of those chains were shared by two or more donors. Raw reads were error-corrected and collapsed into unique sequences with a nearest-neighbor algorithm that merged closely related sequences to remove PCR and sequencing errors. CDR3 sequences were aligned to IMGT reference sequences to assign V, D and J gene segments. For a sequence to be retained, a match of at least six nucleotides to both a V gene segment and a J gene segment was required. Rearrangements were called productive when the CDR3 lacked stop codons and stayed in frame with V and J; all others were non-productive. CDR3 was defined by IMGT convention, running from the second conserved V-encoded cysteine to the conserved J-encoded phenylalanine. The earlier analysis of a few hundred of the donors excluded sequences that lacked an unambiguous match to a single V gene segment. An earlier analysis of a few hundred of the donors classified V segments as functional when productive rearrangements were above 56.7% and as segregating when the standard deviation between donors was above 5%. To diagnose cytomegalovirus status from the catalog of TCR beta chain sequences, a statistical classification framework was built. In a later analysis, V and J genes were assigned by comparing TCR nucleotide sequences against IMGT/GENE-DB human TR gene sequences. A later analysis assigned CDR3 sequences and most-parsimonious VDJ recombination scenarios with the TCRdist pipeline. A later analysis defined each TCR beta chain by its CDR3 amino acid sequence plus V-gene family, and excluded reads lacking a unique V-gene family. In a later analysis, approximately 590 highly shared, low-generation-probability nucleotide sequences were removed to address suspected cross-contamination and a sequencing artifact. In a later analysis, a clonal expansion index for each public chain was calculated from normalized within-repertoire ranks of inferred template counts. Generation probabilities in a later analysis came from a VDJ recombination model fitted to out-of-frame rearrangements, and those results were checked against IGoR. In a later analysis, hypergeometric tests were used to score TCR-TCR, TCR-HLA and TCR-CMV co-occurrence, with a repertoire-size bias correction applied to TCR pairs. A later analysis estimated false discovery rates by permuting HLA or CMV assignments 20 times. A later analysis grouped co-occurring TCRs with DBSCAN, adding TCRdist sequence similarity when clustering within HLA-allele-positive subsets. Co-occurrence clustering excluded repertoires with fewer than 30,000 or more than 120,000 public chains, plus five with anomalous nucleotide sharing. In its TCRdb copy, this immuneACCESS table keeps in-frame sequences only and misses some clones. Where compared with another copy, unresolved V genes explain less than half of these, and the others have no known cause. Clone size and V and J calls were adopted from that table, with D and trimming inferred from the DNA. This sample gives around 200,000 clones in total; roughly three quarters of them show up just once. The top ten clonotypes cover roughly 1.6% of the sample.

In total, just over 650 healthy bone marrow donors made up the cohort. Cohort members were all nominally healthy when sampled, although unrecorded immune exposures were likely present. The donor tested CMV seronegative and was one of the 352 seronegative cohort members. Every donor gave a peripheral blood sample, and the peripheral blood mononuclear cells from that sample were used for TCR beta sequencing. The Qiagen DNeasy Blood Extraction Kit was used to extract genomic DNA from the blood cell samples. Recombination connected TRBV30 to TRBJ2-5, with TRBD1 identical over 7 junction bases. The sample was PBMCs. The receptor comes from a man in his fifties in good health and CMV-seronegative. Read as DNA, the sequence is TGTGCCTGGTCCGGACAGGTTCAAGAGACCCAGTACTTC. Translated, it gives CAWSGQVQETQYF.